Listed below are T cell receptor beta chains from one sample, sequenced in a study of T cells in Graves' hyperthyroidism and ophthalmopathy. TCRdb fed the multiplex PCR reads into MiXCR, producing one record per CDR3 protein. Counted here are roughly 530,000 distinct CDR3 sequences, more than 15% occurring once; the ten biggest clones make up 17%. Sample: blood. All receptors derive from a woman aged 18-30 years with Graves' ophthalmopathy. Each CDR3 is given without its conserved first and last residue. The D gene is left open where the match is weak.

D gene: -; V gene: TRBV20-1; J gene: TRBJ1-2; CDR3 protein: SAPKSPRANYGYT
D gene: -; V gene: TRBV28; J gene: TRBJ1-1; CDR3 protein: ASTSDPRGEGAF
D gene: -; V gene: TRBV7-2; J gene: TRBJ2-3; CDR3 protein: ASSFSSVEGDTQY
D gene: TRBD2; V gene: TRBV28; J gene: TRBJ2-1; CDR3 protein: ASSLLAGDYNEQF
D gene: -; V gene: TRBV4-1; J gene: TRBJ2-7; CDR3 protein: ASSQEKRGPLGGYEQY
D gene: -; V gene: TRBV15; J gene: TRBJ2-1; CDR3 protein: ATSRGVTGIGSHEQF
D gene: -; V gene: TRBV27; J gene: TRBJ2-7; CDR3 protein: ASSFGLASEQY
D gene: -; V gene: TRBV3-1; J gene: TRBJ1-6; CDR3 protein: ASSPTYVGSDSYNSPLH
D gene: TRBD1; V gene: TRBV7-9; J gene: TRBJ1-3; CDR3 protein: ASSLARGQGIVDTIY
D gene: -; V gene: TRBV4-1; J gene: TRBJ2-7; CDR3 protein: ASSQAPAPGTWEQY
D gene: -; V gene: TRBV14; J gene: TRBJ2-5; CDR3 protein: ASSGGGAHSLETQY
D gene: -; V gene: TRBV19; J gene: TRBJ2-5; CDR3 protein: ASSIALGETQY
D gene: -; V gene: TRBV7-9; J gene: TRBJ2-1; CDR3 protein: ASSARDYNEQF
D gene: TRBD1; V gene: TRBV28; J gene: TRBJ1-2; CDR3 protein: ASSLGQVGYT
D gene: TRBD1; V gene: TRBV10-3; J gene: TRBJ1-1; CDR3 protein: ATTPGTVTEAF
D gene: -; V gene: TRBV20-1; J gene: TRBJ2-2; CDR3 protein: SAREFANTGELF
D gene: -; V gene: TRBV10-3; J gene: TRBJ2-7; CDR3 protein: AISDQGSFYEQY
D gene: -; V gene: TRBV20-1; J gene: TRBJ2-6; CDR3 protein: SAAGIMVSGANVLT
D gene: TRBD1; V gene: TRBV12-3/TRBV12-4; J gene: TRBJ1-2; CDR3 protein: ASSLGQGALYGYT
D gene: -; V gene: TRBV10-3; J gene: TRBJ1-5; CDR3 protein: AISDPGNQPQH
D gene: TRBD2; V gene: TRBV6-1; J gene: TRBJ2-3; CDR3 protein: ASSEVSAAGGPDTQY
D gene: TRBD2; V gene: TRBV7-9; J gene: TRBJ2-2; CDR3 protein: ASSILAENTGELF
D gene: TRBD1; V gene: TRBV9; J gene: TRBJ1-2; CDR3 protein: ASNTGTGGNYGYT
D gene: TRBD1; V gene: TRBV4-2; J gene: TRBJ1-4; CDR3 protein: ASSGDDRGYEKLF
D gene: -; V gene: TRBV20-1; J gene: TRBJ2-3; CDR3 protein: SASEVRGTSTDTQY
D gene: TRBD1; V gene: TRBV28; J gene: TRBJ1-3; CDR3 protein: ASRKDRTSGNTIY
D gene: -; V gene: TRBV3-1; J gene: TRBJ2-5; CDR3 protein: ASSQGRGERETQY
D gene: -; V gene: TRBV6-1; J gene: TRBJ1-3; CDR3 protein: ASNGGSGNTIY
D gene: -; V gene: TRBV7-9; J gene: TRBJ1-1; CDR3 protein: ASSLDWGRETEAF
D gene: -; V gene: TRBV7-3; J gene: TRBJ2-2; CDR3 protein: ASSKKVNTGELF
D gene: -; V gene: TRBV6-5; J gene: TRBJ2-6; CDR3 protein: ASSYSRAGANVLT
D gene: TRBD2; V gene: TRBV28; J gene: TRBJ2-2; CDR3 protein: ASSTSGRSNTGELF
D gene: -; V gene: TRBV5-1; J gene: TRBJ2-5; CDR3 protein: ASSLVVGTQETQY
D gene: -; V gene: TRBV28; J gene: TRBJ2-2; CDR3 protein: ASNGRGYTGELF
D gene: TRBD1; V gene: TRBV20-1; J gene: TRBJ1-3; CDR3 protein: SAREYGTGDGNTIY
D gene: TRBD2; V gene: TRBV7-2; J gene: TRBJ2-1; CDR3 protein: ASMPLGLAGDNEQF
D gene: TRBD1; V gene: TRBV28; J gene: TRBJ1-1; CDR3 protein: ASRPSYRGDLRAF
D gene: -; V gene: TRBV28; J gene: TRBJ1-6; CDR3 protein: ASSTRAQVIDSPLH
D gene: -; V gene: TRBV20-1; J gene: TRBJ2-7; CDR3 protein: SASNYEQY
D gene: TRBD2; V gene: TRBV5-6; J gene: TRBJ2-3; CDR3 protein: ASSLALAGEVDTQY